One and the same sample provided the 24 T cell receptor beta chains below, sequenced in a study of blood T cell repertoires in COVID-19. Only in-frame clones appear in the TCRdb table, and some are missing; sequencing was by immunoSEQ multiplex PCR. The table records 250,000 to 300,000 clones, 86% of them present only once. The material sequenced was peripheral blood. The receptors originated from a woman in her thirties with COVID-19, enrolled during active disease.

V usage is TRBV7-9 and J usage is TRBJ2-3, with D unclear. Trimming left V 5 bases short and J 0 bases short, with 12 bases between. This CDR3 has 15 amino acids. Germline lookup yields CDR1 SEHNR and CDR2 FQNEAQ (reference sequence). The CDR3, as DNA: TGTGCCAGCAGCACTGGCGAGACTAGCACAGATACGCAGTATTTT. This gives the protein CASSTGETSTDTQYF.

The chain links TRBV28 to TRBJ2-7, with TRBD1 matching 10 bases. V gave up 6 bases and J gave up 6 bases; unmatched junction bases: 8. Germline-derived CDR1 and CDR2 are MDHEN and SYDVKM. This CDR3 comprises 14 residues. The CDR3 protein is CASSRPGTGVEQYF. DNA of the CDR3: TGTGCCAGCAGCCGTCCCGGGACAGGGGTCGAGCAGTACTTC.

This chain uses TRBV5-6 with TRBJ2-3; a possible D gene is TRBD1 (5 bases). Germline CDR1 reads SGHDT; CDR2 reads YYEEEE. Trimming removed 0 bases from V and 4 bases from J, with 12 bases in between. This CDR3 is built from 15 residues. The CDR3 loop is CASSLDPLGPDTQYF. The CDR3 DNA reads as TGTGCCAGCAGCTTGGATCCGCTGGGGCCAGATACGCAGTATTTT.

For the CDR3, the DNA is TGTGCCAGTAGACAGGGAAGCTCTGGAAACACCATATATTTT. It encodes CASRQGSSGNTIYF. The chain links TRBV19 to TRBJ1-3; possible D gene TRBD1, 6 bases. Trimming pared 6 bases from V and 0 bases from J, leaving 9 bases between. CDR3 size: 14 residues. CDR1 is LNHDA, CDR2 SQIVND, per germline (reference sequence).

The chain joins TRBV4-1 to TRBJ2-2; 8 bases align to TRBD2. The germline V gene encodes CDR1 MGHRA and CDR2 YSYEKL. The CDR3 covers 15 residues. V was clipped by 0 bases and J by 6 bases; unmatched bases: 3. CDR3 amino acids: CASSQDPGGAGELFF. Written as DNA, the CDR3 is TGCGCCAGCAGCCAAGATCCCGGGGGGGCCGGGGAGCTGTTTTTT.

The chain is built from TRBV11-3 and TRBJ2-7; TRBD2 matches 16 bases. J was trimmed by 4 bases and V by 3 bases; bases with no gene match: 12. Germline CDR1 is SGHNT and CDR2 is YENEEA. CDR3 size: 19 residues. CDR3 DNA: TGTGCCAGCAGCTTCGACAGGGGACTAGCGGGGGGGCGGAAGTACGAGCAGTACTTC. Residues: CASSFDRGLAGGRKYEQYF.

The V and J genes are TRBV5-1 and TRBJ1-1, with TRBD1 identical over 9 bases. There are 16 residues in the CDR3. J gave up 1 base and V 3 bases, and 7 bases lay outside the gene matches. Looked up from germline, CDR1 is SGHRS and CDR2 is YFSETQ. CDR3 in DNA: TGCGCCAGCAGCTATGGGACAGGGAGGGGGAACACTGAAGCTTTCTTT. It specifies CASSYGTGRGNTEAFF.

The CDR3 DNA is TGCAGCAGTACTCCTAGCGGGGGGTCCTACAATGAGCAGTTCTTC. This translates into CSSTPSGGSYNEQFF. V usage is TRBV29-1 and J usage is TRBJ2-1; 11 bases match TRBD2. There are 15 residues in the CDR3. With V trimmed by 8 bases and J by 1 base, 7 bases remained unmatched. Germline CDR1 and CDR2: SQVTM and ANQGSEA.

The chain carries TRBV13 and TRBJ2-7; TRBD1 aligns across 7 bases. From germline, CDR1 is PRHDT and CDR2 FYEKMQ (reference sequence). With V trimmed by 0 bases and J by 4 bases, 3 bases remained unmatched. The CDR3 totals 14 residues. The CDR3: CASSLGTGPYEQYF. The CDR3 DNA reads as TGTGCCAGCAGCTTAGGGACAGGGCCTTACGAGCAGTACTTC. The full variable domain, rest sourced from reference TRBV13 and TRBJ2-7, is AAGVIQSPRHLIKEKRETATLKCYPIPRHDTVYWYQQGPGQDPQFLISFYEKMQSDKGSIPDRFSAQQFSDYHSELNMSSLELGDSALYFCASSLGTGPYEQYFGPGTRLTVT.

J is TRBJ1-1 and V is TRBV2, with D perhaps TRBD1 (6 bases). Germline assignment: CDR1 SNHLY and CDR2 FYNNEI. Between the trimmed V and J ends, which lost 6 bases and 8 bases, there was a span of 19 bases. The CDR3 spans 14 residues. CDR3 in DNA: TGTGCCAGCAGAGCGGACCAGGGGATAGCCGAAGCTTTCTTT. Translation: CASRADQGIAEAFF.

This chain joins TRBV2 and TRBJ2-1, with 11 bases matching TRBD2. Per germline, CDR1 SNHLY and CDR2 FYNNEI. This CDR3 region has 15 residues. Trimming at V came to 2 bases and at J to 7 bases, leaving 4 bases not matched to a gene. Written as DNA, the CDR3 is TGTGCCAGCAGTGAATGGGCTAGCGGGGGGAATGAGCAGTTCTTC. Translated, it gives CASSEWASGGNEQFF.

This clone was recorded once. The V and J genes are TRBV3-1 (or the pseudogene TRBV3-2) and TRBJ1-4; the D is unclear. Between the trimmed V and J ends, which lost 1 base and 4 bases, there was a span of 10 bases. The CDR3 length is 15 residues. Germline CDR1 LGHDT, CDR2 YNNKEL (reference sequence). CDR3 loop: CASSQGAGFNEKLFF. CDR3 DNA sequence: TGTGCCAGCAGCCAAGGGGCGGGGTTTAATGAAAAACTGTTTTTT.

V is TRBV3-1 (or the pseudogene TRBV3-2) and J is TRBJ2-6, with D possibly matching TRBD1 (6 bases). V dropped 3 bases and J dropped 0 bases, with 9 bases sitting between them. Germline assignment: CDR1 LGHDT and CDR2 YNNKEL (reference sequence). CDR3 length: 16 amino acids. In DNA form, the CDR3 reads TGTGCCAGCAGCCAGACAGGATCCTCTGGGGCCAACGTCCTGACTTTC. Encoded protein: CASSQTGSSGANVLTF.

This clone was picked up a small number of times. V usage is TRBV11-3 and J usage is TRBJ2-1; 9 nucleotides match TRBD1. V lost 4 bases and J lost 11; bases outside the gene matches: 24. The germline V gene encodes CDR1 SGHNT and CDR2 YENEEA. The CDR3 has 19 residues. The CDR3 nucleotides read TGTGCCAGCAGCTCTGACGAACTGGGGACAGGGCTCCTCGTTGGGAAGCAGTTCTTC. It yields the protein CASSSDELGTGLLVGKQFF.

J is TRBJ2-3 and V is TRBV5-1; 11 nucleotides match TRBD2. Germline V gene data show CDR1 as SGHRS and CDR2 as YFSETQ. This CDR3 contains 18 residues. The V gene end was trimmed by 0 bases and the J gene end by 0 bases; junction bases not matched to a gene: 6. The CDR3 reads CASSLVLAGGSSTDTQYF. In DNA form, the CDR3 reads TGCGCCAGCAGCTTGGTCCTAGCGGGGGGAAGTAGCACAGATACGCAGTATTTT.

This sequence joins TRBV4-1 and TRBJ1-6; 12 nucleotides align to TRBD1. V lost 1 base, J lost 10 bases, and 8 bases stayed unmatched. This CDR3 has 17 amino acids. Germline CDR1 MGHRA, CDR2 YSYEKL. The CDR3 sequence is CASSQGEGGTGGSPLHF. CDR3 nucleotide sequence: TGCGCCAGCAGCCAAGGCGAAGGTGGGACAGGGGGCTCACCCCTCCACTTT.

The rearrangement links TRBV6-1 to TRBJ2-7; TRBD2 might be the D (5 bases). This CDR3 is 14 amino acids long. Germline lookup yields CDR1 MNHNS and CDR2 SASEGT. V lost 1 base to trimming and J lost 4 bases, with 11 bases between them. The CDR3 bases are TGTGCCAGCAGTGAAGGAGGGAACGGGTACGAGCAGTACTTC. Protein product: CASSEGGNGYEQYF.

J is TRBJ2-1 and V is TRBV14, with a tentative D call TRBD1 (6 bases). This CDR3 region has 13 residues. Germline V lookup: CDR1 SGHDN, CDR2 FVKESK. V shed 6 bases and J shed 4 bases, with 10 bases lying between them. This CDR3 is CASSTGTYNEQFF. The CDR3 DNA is TGTGCCAGCAGTACCGGGACATACAATGAGCAGTTCTTC.

The chain links TRBV4-1 to TRBJ2-1; TRBD1 might be the D (5 bases). V was pared by 0 bases and J by 5 bases, with 14 bases between. Germline CDR1 MGHRA, CDR2 YSYEKL. CDR3 length: 16 amino acids. The CDR3 reads CASSQEIGVGDNEQFF. The CDR3 DNA follows: TGCGCCAGCAGCCAAGAGATAGGGGTTGGGGACAATGAGCAGTTCTTC.

The genes are TRBV9 and TRBJ2-5, with D perhaps matching TRBD2 (7 bases). Trimming removed 0 bases from V and 1 base from J, with 10 bases in between. The V gene's germline CDR1 is SGDLS and CDR2 YYNGEE. The CDR3 is made up of 15 amino acids. The CDR3 bases are TGTGCCAGCAGCGTAGGGCGGGGGCTCCAAGAGACCCAGTACTTC. Encoded protein: CASSVGRGLQETQYF.

The chain joins TRBV9 to TRBJ1-2; TRBD1 might be the D (5 bases). CDR3 size: 14 residues. V lost 0 bases and J lost 2, with 8 bases in between. Germline V gene data show CDR1 as SGDLS and CDR2 as YYNGEE. The CDR3 loop reads CASSVGGQNYGYTF. The CDR3 DNA reads TGTGCCAGCAGCGTAGGAGGACAAAACTATGGCTACACCTTC.

The V gene is TRBV6-5, the J gene TRBJ2-5; D unresolved. Trimming removed 6 bases from V and 5 bases from J, with 10 bases in between. The V gene's germline CDR1 is MNHEY and CDR2 SVGAGI. CDR3 length: 12 amino acids. The CDR3 nucleotides are TGTGCCAGCAGGCAGCGTGGGGAGACCCAGTACTTC. Translated: CASRQRGETQYF.

This clone was detected only once. The chain employs TRBV5-1 and TRBJ2-3; 7 bases match TRBD2. With 0 bases clipped from V and 0 bases from J, the junction kept 4 bases outside the gene matches. The CDR3 totals 16 residues. In germline, CDR1 is SGHRS, CDR2 YFSETQ. The CDR3 reads CASSLALAASTDTQYF. CDR3 DNA: TGCGCCAGCAGCTTGGCCCTAGCGGCTAGCACAGATACGCAGTATTTT.

The V gene is TRBV24-1, the J gene TRBJ1-4; TRBD1 is a possible D gene (5 bases). Germline CDR1 reads KGHDR; CDR2 reads SFDVKD. The CDR3 is 14 amino acids. The V and J ends lost 10 bases and 8 bases respectively, with 19 bases between them. The CDR3 sequence: CATKKVWGEEKLFF. Here the CDR3 DNA reads TGTGCCACGAAGAAAGTGTGGGGGGAGGAAAAACTGTTTTTT.